Following are 2 T cell receptor beta chains from one sample sequenced in a study of T cell repertoires in cytomegalovirus infection. TCRdb processed the reads anew with MiXCR; each CDR3 protein has one entry. The table records about 830,000 distinct CDR3 sequences, around a third of them present only once. Their antigens are not known. Material: cultured CD8+ T cells from PBMCs, obtained from culture after CMV antigen stimulation. The receptor set was obtained from a human donor in good health (CMV status not recorded). Some clones in this sample may be carry-over from other donors' samples.

This clonotype was seen at least ten times. V and J are TRBV7-6 and TRBJ2-1, with 9 positions matching TRBD1. Germline-derived CDR1 and CDR2 are SGHVS and FNYEAQ. The CDR3 covers 17 residues. Trimming removed 2 bases from V and 4 bases from J; junction bases left unmatched: 9. Written as DNA, the CDR3 is TGTGCCAGCAGCTTAACACGGACAGGGGACGTGTACAATGAGCAGTTCTTC. It encodes CASSLTRTGDVYNEQFF.

The rearrangement uses TRBV12-3 or TRBV12-4 and TRBJ1-1, with 8 bases aligning to TRBD1. The V segment lost 7 bases and the J segment 4 bases; nucleotides outside the gene matches: 8. The CDR3 covers 14 residues. The CDR3 DNA sequence: TGTGCCAGCACTCACAGGGGGGAGGGCACTGAAGCTTTCTTT. Its protein product is CASTHRGEGTEAFF.